The next 18 T cell receptor beta chains were all read from a single sample in a study of T cell changes during pregnancy in multiple sclerosis. Profiling relied on immunoSEQ multiplex PCR, and the TCRdb table lists in-frame clones only, not all of them. Of about 130,000 clones listed, roughly 97% are singletons. Sequenced here: peripheral blood, sampled after pregnancy. These receptors all come from a female donor with multiple sclerosis, enrolled in a pregnancy study.

This clone has just one count. This chain links TRBV19 with TRBJ2-7, with D maybe TRBD2 (5 bases). The V end lost 3 bases, the J end lost 7 bases, and 16 bases lay between the germline ends. Germline assignment: CDR1 LNHDA and CDR2 SQIVND (reference sequence). The CDR3 extends over 14 amino acids. The CDR3 reads CASSILSWEWEQYF. Written as DNA, the CDR3 is TGTGCCAGTAGTATCCTTAGTTGGGAGTGGGAGCAGTACTTC.

This clone was seen a single time. CDR3 in DNA: TGTGCCAGCAGTTCCCTTCTAGCGGGAGGGGAGGAGACCCAGTACTTC. Protein product: CASSSLLAGGEETQYF. The chain combines TRBV27 with TRBJ2-5, with 12 bases identical to TRBD2. After removal of 4 bases from V and 5 bases from J, the junction contained 8 bases not matched to a gene. This CDR3 region has 16 residues. The germline gives CDR1 MNHEY, CDR2 SMNVEV (reference sequence).

J is TRBJ2-3 and V is TRBV15, with 7 bases fitting TRBD1. The trim removed 1 base at V and 5 bases at J, leaving 6 bases unmatched. This CDR3 is built from 15 residues. CDR1 is LNHNV, CDR2 YYDKDF, per germline (reference sequence). The CDR3 DNA reads as TGTGCCACCAGCAGAGGGGGACAGCTAGTAGATACGCAGTATTTT. This encodes CATSRGGQLVDTQYF.

This chain joins TRBV5-4 and TRBJ2-7; TRBD2 matches 11 bases. CDR1 and CDR2 (germline): SGHNT, YYREEE (reference sequence). This CDR3 has 16 residues. Trimming at V came to 1 base and at J to 7 bases, leaving 10 bases not matched to a gene. The CDR3 region has the DNA TGTGCCAGCAGCTTGAATAGCGGGAGGGCCGTGAAAGAGCAGTACTTC. This codes for CASSLNSGRAVKEQYF.

This chain connects TRBV28 to TRBJ2-7; TRBD1 might be the D (6 bases). V was pared by 4 bases and J by 7 bases, with 20 bases between. Looked up from germline, CDR1 is MDHEN and CDR2 is SYDVKM. There are 15 residues in the CDR3. The CDR3 here is CASSSPPATGIEQYF. In nucleotides, the CDR3 is TGTGCCAGCAGTTCCCCCCCGGCAACAGGGATAGAGCAGTACTTC.

This clone is a singleton in its sample. The J gene is TRBJ2-1, the V gene TRBV19, with TRBD2 matching 11 bases. This CDR3 contains 16 residues. CDR1 is LNHDA, CDR2 SQIVND, per germline (reference sequence). V was pared by 5 bases and J by 1 base, with 4 bases of the junction left unmatched. The CDR3 nucleotides read TGTGCCAGTAGTCCTAGACTAGCGGGGTCCTACAATGAGCAGTTCTTC. It is translated as CASSPRLAGSYNEQFF.

The genes are TRBV9 and TRBJ2-6, with 10 bases matching TRBD1. V shed 0 bases and J 12 bases; nucleotides not matched to a gene: 6. Germline loops: CDR1 SGDLS, CDR2 YYNGEE. The CDR3 covers 15 residues. The CDR3 loop reads CASSVALDRGTVLTF. For the CDR3, the DNA is TGTGCCAGCAGCGTAGCTCTGGACAGGGGGACCGTCCTGACTTTC.

The rearrangement links TRBV4-3 to TRBJ2-1; 8 nucleotides align to TRBD1. V was pared by 3 bases and J by 10 bases, with 17 bases of the junction left unmatched. The germline CDR1 and CDR2 sequences are LGHNA and YSLEER. The CDR3 is 17 residues long. This CDR3 is CASSQRFEDRVKREQFF. CDR3 DNA sequence: TGCGCCAGCAGCCAGCGGTTCGAGGACAGGGTGAAACGGGAGCAGTTCTTC.

The chain is built from TRBV7-9 and TRBJ2-7, with 7 bases that match TRBD2. CDR3 length: 13 residues. Germline CDR1 SEHNR, CDR2 FQNEAQ (reference sequence). V trimming: 2 bases; J trimming: 5 bases; junction bases outside the gene matches: 3. CDR3 nucleotides: TGTGCCAGCAGCTTAACTAGCGCGGACGAGCAGTACTTC. Translation gives CASSLTSADEQYF.

V usage is TRBV28 and J usage is TRBJ2-7, with 14 bases that match TRBD2. V dropped 6 bases and J dropped 5; count of bases not matched to a gene: 18. CDR3 length equals 19 residues. Germline CDR1 and CDR2: MDHEN and SYDVKM. CDR3 sequence reads: CASRPTQGLAGEFAHEQYF. In nucleotides, the CDR3 is TGTGCCAGCAGACCAACCCAGGGACTAGCGGGAGAGTTCGCGCACGAGCAGTACTTC.

This chain joins TRBV4-3 and TRBJ2-7, with TRBD1 matching 7 bases. This CDR3 has 14 amino acids. The germline gives CDR1 LGHNA, CDR2 YSLEER. The V and J ends lost 0 bases and 2 bases, in that order; junction bases with no gene match: 1. DNA of the CDR3: TGCGCCAGCAGCCAAGATGACAGGGCCTACGAGCAGTACTTC. Translation: CASSQDDRAYEQYF.

V is TRBV7-3 and J is TRBJ2-1; 8 positions agree with TRBD1. Trimming took 5 bases from V and 9 from J; bases not matched to a gene: 6. Looked up from germline, CDR1 is SGHTA and CDR2 is FQGTGA. The CDR3 runs 13 residues. In nucleotides, the CDR3 is TGTGCCAGCAGCGGCCCGGGACAGGCTGAGCAGTTCTTC. It codes for CASSGPGQAEQFF. The complete variable domain, with remaining parts taken from reference TRBV7-3 and TRBJ2-1, reads GAGVSQTPSNKVTEKGKYVELRCDPISGHTALYWYRQSLGQGPEFLIYFQGTGAADDSGLPNDRFFAVRPEGSVSTLKIQRTERGDSAVYLCASSGPGQAEQFFGPGTRLTVL.

The chain links TRBV5-8 to TRBJ2-6; no clear D gene. The CDR3 loop spans 13 amino acids. Trimming removed 2 bases at V and 6 bases at J, with 6 bases between. Germline V gene lookup returns CDR1 SGHTS and CDR2 YDEGEE. The CDR3 spells CASSFDKANVLTF. CDR3 DNA sequence: TGTGCCAGCAGCTTCGACAAGGCCAACGTCCTGACTTTC.

V and J are TRBV18 and TRBJ2-3; perhaps TRBD1 as D (6 bases). Trimming cost V 4 bases and J 0 bases, with 14 bases left between them. The V gene's germline CDR1 is KGHSH and CDR2 LQKENI. The CDR3 has 16 amino acids. CDR3 sequence reads: CASSLRQAVSTDTQYF. CDR3 nucleotides: TGTGCCAGCTCACTTCGACAGGCCGTGAGCACAGATACGCAGTATTTT.

This chain connects TRBV7-9 to TRBJ1-2; maybe TRBD1 (5 bases). This CDR3 is 14 amino acids long. V dropped 3 bases and J dropped 10 bases, with 18 bases sitting between them. The germline V gene encodes CDR1 SEHNR and CDR2 FQNEAQ (reference sequence). The CDR3 bases are TGTGCCAGCAGCTTCGGGGCGGGACTTCAAGACTACACCTTC. This sequence encodes CASSFGAGLQDYTF.

The chain links TRBV30 to TRBJ1-5; TRBD1 agrees at 7 bases. V was clipped by 5 bases and J by 3 bases; unmatched bases: 4. The CDR3 has 13 residues. Germline CDR1 GTSNPN, CDR2 SVGIG (reference sequence). The CDR3 is CAWAGQNNQPQHF. In nucleotides, the CDR3 is TGTGCCTGGGCGGGACAGAACAATCAGCCCCAGCATTTT.

The rearrangement joins TRBV7-9 to TRBJ2-7; perhaps TRBD2 as D (6 bases). CDR3 length: 16 residues. V gave up 0 bases and J gave up 2 bases, with 14 bases separating them. CDR1 and CDR2 from the germline V gene are SEHNR and FQNEAQ (reference sequence). In DNA form, the CDR3 reads TGTGCCAGCAGCTTAGCGAGGGGTAGCGGAACCTACGAGCAGTACTTC. It translates to CASSLARGSGTYEQYF.

This sequence joins TRBV19 and TRBJ2-7; the match to TRBD1 covers 9 bases. The ends lost 4 bases at V and 1 base at J; junction bases unmatched: 2. CDR3 length: 14 amino acids. CDR1 is LNHDA, CDR2 SQIVND, per germline (reference sequence). The CDR3 DNA reads TGTGCCAGTAGTACACAGGGGGCTTCCTACGAGCAGTACTTC. Translated: CASSTQGASYEQYF.